This TCR beta chain was found in a study of OX40 agonist ivuxolimab in advanced cancers. Study-wide context: Past anti-PD-1, anti-PD-L1 or anti-CTLA-4 therapy was accepted, and 40% to 50% had received some.

Clones were read by immunoSEQ multiplex PCR, and TCRdb kept only the in-frame ones, dropping some. Among fewer than 70,000 clones, roughly 87% were seen once, and the ten largest hold around 2.7%. The ends lost 3 bases at V and 1 base at J; junction bases unmatched: 6. In germline, CDR1 is SEHNR, CDR2 FQNEAQ (reference sequence). CDR3 length: 17 amino acids. This specimen was CD4+ or CD8+ T cells sorted from blood, taken in a trial of the OX40 agonist ivuxolimab. This rearrangement joins TRBV7-9 to TRBJ2-3, with TRBD2 identical over 11 bases. This clonotype was obtained from an adult with an advanced solid tumor such as melanoma, head and neck, liver or kidney cancer. CDR3 loop: CASSFGLAGARTDTQYF. The CDR3 DNA follows: TGTGCCAGCAGCTTTGGACTAGCGGGCGCCCGCACAGATACGCAGTATTTT.